The 29 T cell receptor beta chains below come from one sample, sequenced in a study of T cell repertoires in cytomegalovirus infection. TCRdb called the reads again in MiXCR, with one record for every CDR3 protein. The sample carries 300,000 to 450,000 distinct CDR3 sequences, 15% to 20% recorded once. Material: PBMCs. Receptor source: a human donor in good health (CMV status not recorded). Some clones in this sample may be carry-over from other donors' samples.

The chain links TRBV3-1 to TRBJ1-4; no clear D. CDR3 length: 15 amino acids. Deletions cut 2 bases from V and 4 bases from J, with 11 bases between. Germline values: CDR1 LGHDT, CDR2 YNNKEL (reference sequence). The CDR3 DNA reads TGTGCCAGCAGCCAATCCGGTTCCTATAATGAAAAACTGTTTTTT. This gives the protein CASSQSGSYNEKLFF.

This clonotype has a count of ten or more. The chain joins TRBV7-2 to TRBJ1-5; D is uncertain. This CDR3 spans 15 amino acids. Germline-derived CDR1 and CDR2 are SGHTA and FQGNSA. Trimming took 4 bases from V and 0 from J, leaving 10 bases between them. The CDR3 nucleotides are TGTGCCAGCAGCTCCGGTCCTTATAGCAATCAGCCCCAGCATTTT. It encodes CASSSGPYSNQPQHF.

This clonotype was detected only a few times. The J gene is TRBJ2-3, the V gene TRBV18; D may match TRBD1 or TRBD2 (5 bases each). In germline, CDR1 is KGHSH, CDR2 LQKENI. The CDR3 has 17 residues. The V gene lost 4 bases and the J gene lost 3 bases, with 20 bases spanning the gap. CDR3 in amino acids: CASSLTGTFTGTDTQYF. DNA of the CDR3: TGTGCCAGCTCACTCACCGGGACCTTCACTGGAACAGATACGCAGTATTTT.

The chain combines TRBV2 with TRBJ2-3; 14 bases match TRBD2. The V gene end was trimmed by 6 bases and the J gene end by 2 bases; junction bases not matched to a gene: 7. Germline V gene data show CDR1 as SNHLY and CDR2 as FYNNEI. CDR3 length: 17 residues. The CDR3 loop reads CASRGLAGGFPTDTQYF. CDR3 sequence (DNA): TGTGCCAGCAGAGGACTAGCGGGGGGCTTCCCCACAGATACGCAGTATTTT.

This rearrangement joins TRBV6-2 or TRBV6-3 to TRBJ2-7, with 7 bases that match TRBD1. V lost 9 bases, J lost 6 bases, and 23 bases stayed unmatched. CDR1 is MNHEY and CDR2 is SVGEGT in the germline V gene. CDR3 length: 17 residues. CDR3 loop: CARLPGQRNANGSEQYF. CDR3 nucleotides: TGTGCCAGGCTACCGGGACAGAGGAATGCCAACGGATCCGAGCAGTACTTC.

The V gene is TRBV4-1, the J gene TRBJ2-3; maybe TRBD2 (6 bases). CDR1 is MGHRA and CDR2 is YSYEKL in the germline V gene. The CDR3 is 15 amino acids. Trimming removed 2 bases from V and 4 bases from J, with 13 bases in between. CDR3 bases: TGCGCCAGCAGCCAACCCATCCGGGGGTCAGATACGCAGTATTTT. Translation gives CASSQPIRGSDTQYF.

This clonotype was found a few times. As DNA, the CDR3 is TGTGCCAGCAGTTTACTTAGGGCTAACTATGGCTACACCTTC. Encoded protein: CASSLLRANYGYTF. The gene calls are TRBV28 and TRBJ1-2; the D is unclear. Germline-derived CDR1 and CDR2 are MDHEN and SYDVKM. V was shortened by 2 bases and J by 0 bases, with 7 bases between the two germline ends. The CDR3 covers 14 residues.

This clonotype was recorded many times. The rearrangement joins TRBV12-3 or TRBV12-4 to TRBJ2-1; 7 bases align to TRBD1. Trimming at V came to 3 bases and at J to 7 bases, leaving 6 bases not matched to a gene. The CDR3 length is 14 residues. The CDR3 DNA sequence: TGTGCCAGCAGTTTGCAGGGGGTGGGTAATGAGCAGTTCTTC. This sequence encodes CASSLQGVGNEQFF.

This clonotype turned up a few times. The rearrangement uses TRBV28 and TRBJ1-1, with D unresolved. The germline V gene encodes CDR1 MDHEN and CDR2 SYDVKM. This CDR3 comprises 11 residues. Trimming cost V 2 bases and J 7 bases, with 5 bases left between them. This CDR3 reads CASSLISEAFF. The CDR3 nucleotides read TGTGCCAGCAGTTTAATTAGTGAAGCTTTCTTT.

This clonotype appeared a few times. The chain has TRBV12-3 or TRBV12-4 and TRBJ1-4; D not certain. The CDR3 totals 14 residues. V shed 7 bases and J shed 5 bases, with 14 bases lying between them. The CDR3 region is CASTLGGYNEKLFF. The CDR3 DNA reads as TGTGCCAGCACCCTTGGAGGCTACAATGAAAAACTGTTTTTT.

This clonotype has ten or more counts. V usage is TRBV12-3 or TRBV12-4 and J usage is TRBJ2-1; 10 positions agree with TRBD1. With 8 bases clipped from V and 4 bases from J, the junction kept 8 bases outside the gene matches. The CDR3 loop spans 15 amino acids. This chain's CDR3 is CASRGRTGGYNEQFF. The CDR3 nucleotides read TGTGCCAGCCGTGGGAGGACAGGGGGATACAATGAGCAGTTCTTC.

The table lists this clonotype with a few counts. V gene TRBV18 combines with J gene TRBJ2-7; D perhaps matches TRBD1 (5 bases). The CDR3 is 11 residues long. Trimming took 8 bases from V and 2 from J, leaving 7 bases between them. From germline, CDR1 is KGHSH and CDR2 LQKENI. Here the CDR3 reads CASGHPYEQYF. The CDR3 DNA reads TGTGCCAGCGGACACCCCTACGAGCAGTACTTC.

This clonotype has a count of ten or more. The V and J genes are TRBV7-2 and TRBJ2-1; 11 positions agree with TRBD2. Germline V CDR1 and CDR2: SGHTA, FQGNSA. The CDR3 has 15 amino acids. With V trimmed by 5 bases and J by 8 bases, 8 bases remained unmatched. The CDR3 region is CASSAIAGGPYEQFF. The CDR3 nucleotides read TGTGCCAGCAGCGCAATAGCGGGAGGGCCCTATGAGCAGTTCTTC.

The CDR3 nucleotides read TGCAGTGCTAGAGATCCCGGACCCCTCGAGCAGTACTTC. Protein sequence: CSARDPGPLEQYF. V and J are TRBV20-1 and TRBJ2-7; D gene ambiguous. The germline V and J ends were trimmed by 0 bases and 6 bases, with 12 bases remaining between them. The CDR3 extends over 13 amino acids. Germline V gene lookup returns CDR1 DFQATT and CDR2 SNEGSKA (reference sequence).

V usage is TRBV28 and J usage is TRBJ1-1; 8 bases align to TRBD1. Germline trimming cut 2 bases from V and 11 bases from J; bases unmatched to any gene: 7. The CDR3 runs 13 residues. CDR1 is MDHEN and CDR2 is SYDVKM in the germline V gene. The CDR3 region is CASSLKDRAVAFF. The CDR3 DNA is TGTGCCAGCAGTTTAAAGGACAGGGCCGTCGCTTTCTTT.

Ten or more counts support this clonotype. The J gene is TRBJ1-2, the V gene TRBV7-2, with 8 positions matching TRBD1. This CDR3 contains 14 residues. Looked up from germline, CDR1 is SGHTA and CDR2 is FQGNSA. J gave up 4 bases and V 3 bases, and 4 bases lay outside the gene matches. CDR3 amino acids: CASSFGTGLYGYTF. CDR3 in DNA: TGTGCCAGCAGCTTTGGGACAGGCCTCTATGGCTACACCTTC.

In this sample, this clonotype turned up many times. The genes are TRBV7-2 and TRBJ1-6; D unresolved. The CDR3 consists of 14 residues. Germline-derived CDR1 and CDR2 are SGHTA and FQGNSA. The V gene lost 8 bases and the J gene lost 9 bases, with 17 bases spanning the gap. CDR3 residues: CASSIRAGSSPLHF. CDR3 nucleotide sequence: TGTGCCAGCTCCATAAGGGCGGGGAGTTCACCCCTCCACTTT.

This clonotype was detected only a few times. V and J are TRBV6-2 or TRBV6-3 and TRBJ2-3; D not resolved. Germline V gene data show CDR1 as MNHEY and CDR2 as SVGEGT. The CDR3 sequence is 14 residues long. The V and J ends lost 8 bases and 4 bases respectively, with 16 bases between them. In DNA, the CDR3 is TGTGCCAGCCTAAGATCAGGACGGGCAGATACGCAGTATTTT. It encodes CASLRSGRADTQYF.

This chain joins TRBV5-5 and TRBJ2-3; 9 bases match TRBD1. V dropped 4 bases and J dropped 2; count of bases not matched to a gene: 5. The CDR3 loop spans 15 amino acids. Looked up from germline, CDR1 is SGHKS and CDR2 is YYEKEE (reference sequence). Written as DNA, the CDR3 is TGTGCCAGCAGCCACCGGGACAGGGCCACAGATACGCAGTATTTT. It encodes CASSHRDRATDTQYF.

This clonotype has a handful of counts. This sequence joins TRBV28 and TRBJ1-5, with no clear D. V dropped 1 base and J dropped 6 bases, with 7 bases sitting between them. The CDR3 is made up of 13 amino acids. The germline V gene has CDR1 MDHEN and CDR2 SYDVKM. The CDR3 reads CASSLFKGQPQHF. In nucleotides, the CDR3 is TGTGCCAGCAGTTTATTCAAGGGTCAGCCCCAGCATTTT.

This clonotype was found a few times. The chain recombines TRBV10-2 with TRBJ2-5; maybe TRBD2 (6 bases). Trimming shortened V by 6 bases and J by 5 bases, and 10 bases separated the two germline ends. CDR1 and CDR2 (germline): WSHSY, SAAADI. There are 12 residues in the CDR3. The CDR3 loop reads CASREGRETQYF. The CDR3 DNA is TGCGCCAGCAGGGAGGGGCGGGAGACCCAGTACTTC.

This clonotype occurred a few times. At one end the junction does not follow the germline gene, possibly because of a read error. The V and J genes are TRBV5-3 and TRBJ2-7; 8 nucleotides align to TRBD1. TRBV5-3 is reported as an ORF; its role is uncertain. The CDR3 runs to 15 residues. The CDR3 spells CASSLVQGALYEQYF. The CDR3 coding sequence is TGTGCCAGCAGCTTGGTTCAGGGGGCCCTCTACGAGCAGTACTTC.

This clonotype was recorded many times. The V and J genes are TRBV10-3 and TRBJ2-7; TRBD2 matches 7 bases. This CDR3 spans 12 amino acids. V dropped 11 bases and J dropped 2; count of bases not matched to a gene: 6. The V gene's germline CDR1 is ENHRY and CDR2 SYGVKD. This CDR3 is CASNRGAYEQYF. CDR3 DNA sequence: TGTGCCTCCAACCGGGGGGCCTACGAGCAGTACTTC.

The sample holds a few counts of this clonotype. The chain couples TRBV7-6 to TRBJ2-3; 10 bases agree with TRBD2. The trim removed 2 bases at V and 2 bases at J, leaving 4 bases unmatched. Germline CDR1 and CDR2: SGHVS and FNYEAQ. The CDR3 contains 16 residues. The CDR3 region has the DNA TGTGCCAGCAGCTTAATCGGGACTAGCGACACAGATACGCAGTATTTT. Its protein product is CASSLIGTSDTDTQYF.

This clonotype was seen only a few times. This sequence joins TRBV12-3 or TRBV12-4 and TRBJ1-4; 8 bases are shared with TRBD1. The CDR3 is 12 amino acids. The trim removed 6 bases at V and 6 bases at J, leaving 0 bases unmatched. The CDR3 DNA reads as TGTGCCAGCAGGACAGGGGATGAAAAACTGTTTTTT. This sequence encodes CASRTGDEKLFF.

This clonotype occurred many times. V usage is TRBV7-2 and J usage is TRBJ2-1, with a tentative D call TRBD1 (7 bases). The CDR3 length is 14 residues. The germline V gene encodes CDR1 SGHTA and CDR2 FQGNSA. With 6 bases removed from V and 12 bases from J, the gap between germline ends came to 21 bases. The CDR3 nucleotides are TGTGCCAGCAGTTCCCGTCAGGGGGGCCCAGGGCAGTTCTTC. Translating it yields CASSSRQGGPGQFF.

The chain joins TRBV2 to TRBJ2-6; 11 nucleotides agree with TRBD2. Trimming at V came to 6 bases and at J to 4 bases, leaving 8 bases not matched to a gene. This CDR3 comprises 17 residues. Per germline, CDR1 SNHLY and CDR2 FYNNEI. The CDR3 loop reads CASRSLAGGPGANVLTF. The DNA for the CDR3 is TGTGCCAGCAGGTCCCTAGCGGGGGGACCGGGGGCCAACGTCCTGACTTTC.

In this sample, this clonotype turned up many times. The V and J genes are TRBV28 and TRBJ1-1, with TRBD1 matching 9 bases. Germline trimming cut 6 bases from V and 6 bases from J; bases unmatched to any gene: 11. The CDR3 is made up of 15 amino acids. The germline V gene encodes CDR1 MDHEN and CDR2 SYDVKM. The DNA of the CDR3 is TGTGCCAGCAGGCCAACGACAGGGGGGGCTTCTGAAGCTTTCTTT. It translates to CASRPTTGGASEAFF.

This chain uses TRBV20-1 with TRBJ2-5, with unresolved D. From germline, CDR1 is DFQATT and CDR2 SNEGSKA (reference sequence). Trimming cost V 6 bases and J 2 bases, with 10 bases left between them. The CDR3 runs to 12 residues. The chain's CDR3 is CSALTAQETQYF. The CDR3 nucleotides read TGCAGTGCCCTTACAGCTCAAGAGACCCAGTACTTC.